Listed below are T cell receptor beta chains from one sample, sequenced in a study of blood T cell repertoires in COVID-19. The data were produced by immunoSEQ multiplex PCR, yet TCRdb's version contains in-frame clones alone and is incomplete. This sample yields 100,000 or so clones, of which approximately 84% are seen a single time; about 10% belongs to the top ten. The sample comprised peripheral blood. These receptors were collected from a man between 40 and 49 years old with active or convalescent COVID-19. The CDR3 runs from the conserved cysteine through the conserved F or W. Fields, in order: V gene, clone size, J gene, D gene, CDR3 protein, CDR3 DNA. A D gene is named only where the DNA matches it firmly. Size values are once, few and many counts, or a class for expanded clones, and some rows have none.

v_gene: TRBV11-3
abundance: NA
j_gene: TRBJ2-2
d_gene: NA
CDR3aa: CASSQLLAGTTGELFF
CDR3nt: TGTGCCAGCAGTCAATTACTCGCGGGAACCACCGGGGAGCTGTTTTTT

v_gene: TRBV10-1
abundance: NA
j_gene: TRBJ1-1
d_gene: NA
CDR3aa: CASSESKRNTEAFF
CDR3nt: TGCGCCAGCAGTGAGTCGAAGAGGAACACTGAAGCTTTCTTT

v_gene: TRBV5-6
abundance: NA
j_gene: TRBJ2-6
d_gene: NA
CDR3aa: CASSHRTGVGSGANVLTF
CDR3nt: TGTGCCAGCAGCCACCGTACGGGAGTGGGCTCTGGGGCCAACGTCCTGACTTTC

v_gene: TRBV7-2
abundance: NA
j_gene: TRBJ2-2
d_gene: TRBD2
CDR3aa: CASSLFLAGGPGELFF
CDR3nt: TGTGCCAGCAGCTTATTTCTAGCGGGGGGGCCCGGGGAGCTGTTTTTT

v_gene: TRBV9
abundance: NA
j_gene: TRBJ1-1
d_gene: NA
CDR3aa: CASSVGGDTEAFF
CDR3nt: TGTGCCAGCAGCGTTGGGGGGGACACTGAAGCTTTCTTT

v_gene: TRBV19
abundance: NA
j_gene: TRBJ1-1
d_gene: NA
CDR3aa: CASTEDYTEAFF
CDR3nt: TGTGCCAGTACTGAGGATTACACTGAAGCTTTCTTT

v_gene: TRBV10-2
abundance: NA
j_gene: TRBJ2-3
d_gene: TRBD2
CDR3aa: CASSGLAGGRTQYF
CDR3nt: TGCGCCAGCTCTGGACTAGCGGGGGGGCGTACGCAGTATTTT

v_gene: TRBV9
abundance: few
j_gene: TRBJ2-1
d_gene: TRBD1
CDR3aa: CASSSTPDRGRRNEQFF
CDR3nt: TGTGCCAGCAGCTCAACACCCGACAGGGGGCGCCGGAATGAGCAGTTCTTC

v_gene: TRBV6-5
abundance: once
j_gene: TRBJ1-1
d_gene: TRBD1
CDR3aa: CAALDRGFLAFF
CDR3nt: TGTGCCGCATTAGACAGGGGCTTCTTAGCTTTCTTT

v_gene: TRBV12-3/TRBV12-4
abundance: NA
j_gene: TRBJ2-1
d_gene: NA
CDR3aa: CASSFFRSEQFF
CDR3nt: TGTGCCAGCAGTTTCTTTCGGTCCGAGCAGTTCTTC

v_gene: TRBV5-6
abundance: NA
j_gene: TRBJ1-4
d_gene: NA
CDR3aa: CASSLFQGGEKLFF
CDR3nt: TGTGCCAGCAGCTTGTTTCAGGGAGGTGAAAAACTGTTTTTT

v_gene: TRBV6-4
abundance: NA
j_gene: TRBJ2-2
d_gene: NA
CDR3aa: CASSDAYSTGELFF
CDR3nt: TGTGCCAGCAGTGACGCCTATAGCACCGGGGAGCTGTTTTTT

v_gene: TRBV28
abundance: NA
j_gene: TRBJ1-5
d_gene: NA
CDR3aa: CASSLDSSQPQHF
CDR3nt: TGTGCCAGCAGTCTCGACAGTAGCCAGCCCCAGCATTTT

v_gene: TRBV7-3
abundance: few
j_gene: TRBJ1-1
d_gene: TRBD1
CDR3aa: CASSIGTGSEAFF
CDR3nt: TGTGCCAGCAGCATCGGGACAGGGTCTGAAGCTTTCTTT

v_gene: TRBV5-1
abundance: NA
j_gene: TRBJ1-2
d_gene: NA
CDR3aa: CASSLDSGSNYGYTF
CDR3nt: TGCGCCAGCAGCTTGGATTCAGGATCTAACTATGGCTACACCTTC

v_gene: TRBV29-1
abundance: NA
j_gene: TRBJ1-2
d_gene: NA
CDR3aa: CSVEEGLVGGYTF
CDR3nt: TGCAGCGTTGAGGAGGGACTCGTGGGAGGCTACACCTTC

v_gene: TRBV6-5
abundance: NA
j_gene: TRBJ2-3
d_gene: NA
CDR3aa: CASSYQGRFTDTQYF
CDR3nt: TGTGCCAGCAGTTATCAGGGGCGCTTTACAGATACGCAGTATTTT

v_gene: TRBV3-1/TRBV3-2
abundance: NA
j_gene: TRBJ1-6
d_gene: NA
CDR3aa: CASSQGGPGTGTPLHF
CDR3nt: TGTGCCAGCAGCCAAGGGGGGCCGGGAACGGGTACACCCCTCCACTTT

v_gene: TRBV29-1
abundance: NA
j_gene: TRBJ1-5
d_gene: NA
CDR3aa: CSVAGEGDQPQHF
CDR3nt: TGCAGCGTTGCCGGGGAGGGCGATCAGCCCCAGCATTTT

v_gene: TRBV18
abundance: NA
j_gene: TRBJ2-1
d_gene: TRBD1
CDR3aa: CASRDRGYNEQFF
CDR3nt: TGTGCCAGTCGGGACAGGGGGTACAATGAGCAGTTCTTC

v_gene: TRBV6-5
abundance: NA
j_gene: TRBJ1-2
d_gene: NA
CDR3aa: CASRSGPYGYTF
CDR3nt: TGTGCCAGCAGATCCGGTCCGTATGGCTACACCTTC

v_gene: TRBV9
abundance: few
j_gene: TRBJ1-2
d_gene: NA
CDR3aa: CASSDPWGDYGYTF
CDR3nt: TGTGCCAGCAGCGATCCCTGGGGAGACTATGGCTACACCTTC

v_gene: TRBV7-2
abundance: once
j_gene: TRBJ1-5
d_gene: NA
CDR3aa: CASSHLSSNQPQHF
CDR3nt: TGTGCCAGCAGCCACCTGAGCAGCAATCAGCCCCAGCATTTT

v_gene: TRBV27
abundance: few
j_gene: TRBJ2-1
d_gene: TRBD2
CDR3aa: CASSLGLAGAPGFF
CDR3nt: TGTGCCAGCAGTTTGGGACTAGCGGGGGCCCCAGGCTTCTTC

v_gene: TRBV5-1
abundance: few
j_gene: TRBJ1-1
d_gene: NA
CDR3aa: CASSLAPGMNTEAFF
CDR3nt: TGCGCCAGCAGCTTGGCCCCAGGGATGAACACTGAAGCTTTCTTT

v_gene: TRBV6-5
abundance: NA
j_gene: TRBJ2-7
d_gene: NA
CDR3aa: CASSTGLGRNEQYF
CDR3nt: TGTGCCAGCAGTACTGGGCTAGGGAGGAACGAGCAGTACTTC

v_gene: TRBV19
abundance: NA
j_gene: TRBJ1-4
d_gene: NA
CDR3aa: CASRRGNEKLFF
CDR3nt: TGTGCCAGTAGGCGGGGGAATGAAAAACTGTTTTTT

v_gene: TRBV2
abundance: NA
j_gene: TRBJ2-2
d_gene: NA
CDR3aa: CASRARGSLTGELFF
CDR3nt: TGTGCCAGCAGGGCCCGGGGGAGCCTCACCGGGGAGCTGTTTTTT

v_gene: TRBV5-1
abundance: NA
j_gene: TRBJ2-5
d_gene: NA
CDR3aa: CASSLFGGQYQETQYF
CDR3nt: TGCGCCAGCAGCTTGTTCGGGGGGCAGTACCAAGAGACCCAGTACTTC

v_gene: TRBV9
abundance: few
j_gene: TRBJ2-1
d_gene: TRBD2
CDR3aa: CASSVHSPLAANEQFF
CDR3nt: TGTGCCAGCAGCGTTCACTCTCCACTAGCGGCTAATGAGCAGTTCTTC

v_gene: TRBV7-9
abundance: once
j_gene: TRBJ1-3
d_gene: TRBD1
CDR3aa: CASRTGTGNTIYF
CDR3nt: TGTGCCAGCAGGACAGGGACTGGAAACACCATATATTTT

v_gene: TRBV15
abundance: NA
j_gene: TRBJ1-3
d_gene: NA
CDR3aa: CATSRDPAGNTIYF
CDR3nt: TGTGCCACCAGCAGAGATCCAGCTGGAAACACCATATATTTT

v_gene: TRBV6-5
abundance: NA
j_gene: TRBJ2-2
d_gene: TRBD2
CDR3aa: CASRSGGTSTGELFF
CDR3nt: TGTGCCAGCAGGTCCGGGGGGACTTCGACCGGGGAGCTGTTTTTT

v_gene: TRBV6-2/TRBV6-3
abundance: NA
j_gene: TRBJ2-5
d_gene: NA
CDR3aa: CASSRGQETQYF
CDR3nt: TGTGCCAGCAGTAGGGGCCAAGAGACCCAGTACTTC

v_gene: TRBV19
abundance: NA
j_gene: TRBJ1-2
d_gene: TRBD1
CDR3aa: CASSMVGQSIYGYTF
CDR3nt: TGTGCCAGTAGTATGGTGGGACAGTCGATCTATGGCTACACCTTC

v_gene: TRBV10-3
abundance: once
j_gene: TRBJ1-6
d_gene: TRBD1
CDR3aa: CAIRDTGAPNSPLHF
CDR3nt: TGTGCCATCAGGGATACAGGGGCCCCTAATTCACCCCTCCACTTT

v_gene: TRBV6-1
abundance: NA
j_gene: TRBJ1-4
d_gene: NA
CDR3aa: CASSGPGSSRGGEKLFF
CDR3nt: TGTGCCAGCAGTGGCCCCGGGTCTAGCAGAGGTGGGGAAAAACTGTTTTTT

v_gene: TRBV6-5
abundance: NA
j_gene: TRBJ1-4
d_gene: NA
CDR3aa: CASSYGTLNSEKLFF
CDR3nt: TGTGCCAGCAGTTACGGGACATTGAATAGCGAAAAACTGTTTTTT

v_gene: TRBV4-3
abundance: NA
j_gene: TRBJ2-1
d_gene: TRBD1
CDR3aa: CASSQDRNRGVDNEQFF
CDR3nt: TGCGCCAGCAGCCAAGATAGAAACAGGGGTGTGGACAATGAGCAGTTCTTC

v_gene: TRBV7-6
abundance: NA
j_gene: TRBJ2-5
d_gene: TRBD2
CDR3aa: CASSFGGGAWETQYF
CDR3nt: TGTGCCAGCAGCTTTGGCGGGGGGGCCTGGGAGACCCAGTACTTC

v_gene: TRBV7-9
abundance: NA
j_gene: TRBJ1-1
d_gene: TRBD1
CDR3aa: CASSPGRGLLMNTEAFF
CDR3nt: TGTGCCAGCAGCCCCGGCAGGGGGCTCCTCATGAACACTGAAGCTTTCTTT